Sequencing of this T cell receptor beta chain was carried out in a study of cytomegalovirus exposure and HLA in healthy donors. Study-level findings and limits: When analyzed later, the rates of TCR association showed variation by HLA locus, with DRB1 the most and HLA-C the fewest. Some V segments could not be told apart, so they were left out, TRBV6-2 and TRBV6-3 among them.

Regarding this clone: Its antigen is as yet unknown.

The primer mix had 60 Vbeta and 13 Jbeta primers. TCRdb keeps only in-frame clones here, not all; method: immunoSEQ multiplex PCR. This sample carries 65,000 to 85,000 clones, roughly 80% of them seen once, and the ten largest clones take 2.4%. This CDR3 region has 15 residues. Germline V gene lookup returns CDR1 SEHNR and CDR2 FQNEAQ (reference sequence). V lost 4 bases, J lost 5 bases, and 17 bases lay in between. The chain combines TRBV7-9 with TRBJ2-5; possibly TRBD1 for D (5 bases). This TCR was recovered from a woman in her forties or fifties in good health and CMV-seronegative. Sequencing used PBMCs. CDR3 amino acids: CASSSPRAPEETQYF. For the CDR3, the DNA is TGTGCCAGCAGCTCCCCCAGGGCCCCCGAGGAGACCCAGTACTTC.